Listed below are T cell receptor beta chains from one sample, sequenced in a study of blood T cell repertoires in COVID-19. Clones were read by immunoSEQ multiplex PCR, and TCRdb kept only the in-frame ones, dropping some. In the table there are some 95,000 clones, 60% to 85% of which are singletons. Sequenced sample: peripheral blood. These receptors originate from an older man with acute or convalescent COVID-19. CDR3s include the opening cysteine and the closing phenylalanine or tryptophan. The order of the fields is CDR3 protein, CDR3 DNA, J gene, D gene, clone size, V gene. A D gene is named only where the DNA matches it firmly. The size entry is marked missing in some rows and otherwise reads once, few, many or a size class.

CASSEARGGASTDTQYF	TGTGCCAGCAGCGAAGCCCGAGGGGGGGCTAGCACAGATACGCAGTATTTT	TRBJ2-3	NA	NA	TRBV6-4
CASSLDRNTQYF	TGTGCCAGCAGCCTTGACAGGAATACGCAGTATTTT	TRBJ2-3	NA	NA	TRBV12-3/TRBV12-4
CSVGIGGYEAFF	TGCAGCGTTGGGATAGGGGGCTACGAAGCTTTCTTT	TRBJ1-1	TRBD1	NA	TRBV29-1
CASSSQTVLYNEQFF	TGTGCCAGCAGCTCCCAGACAGTCCTCTACAATGAGCAGTTCTTC	TRBJ2-1	NA	NA	TRBV7-8
CASSYLAGRLNSYEQYF	TGTGCCAGCAGTTACTTGGCGGGACGGCTGAATTCCTACGAGCAGTACTTC	TRBJ2-7	NA	NA	TRBV6-2/TRBV6-3
CSAKRLVSTDTQYF	TGCAGCGCTAAAAGACTGGTTAGCACAGATACGCAGTATTTT	TRBJ2-3	NA	NA	TRBV29-1
CASSTAGGTYNEQFF	TGCGCCAGCAGCACAGCGGGAGGCACCTACAATGAGCAGTTCTTC	TRBJ2-1	TRBD2	NA	TRBV5-1
CASSQEWSFSSGANVLTF	TGCGCCAGCAGCCAAGAATGGAGTTTTAGCTCTGGGGCCAACGTCCTGACTTTC	TRBJ2-6	NA	NA	TRBV4-1
CASSALPGTGESPLHF	TGTGCCAGCAGTGCCCTCCCCGGGACAGGGGAATCACCCCTCCACTTT	TRBJ1-6	TRBD1	once	TRBV6-4
CASSSLTSGRAPYNEQFF	TGTGCCAGCAGCTCCCTGACTAGCGGGAGGGCTCCCTACAATGAGCAGTTCTTC	TRBJ2-1	TRBD2	NA	TRBV7-3
CASSLSMAGYYEQYF	TGTGCCAGCAGCTTGAGTATGGCAGGTTACTACGAGCAGTACTTC	TRBJ2-7	NA	NA	TRBV5-5
CASSPSSGSGEQYF	TGTGCCAGCAGCCCCTCGAGCGGGAGCGGGGAGCAGTACTTC	TRBJ2-7	TRBD2	NA	TRBV3-1/TRBV3-2
CASILQGLNTEAFF	TGTGCCAGCATCCTACAGGGACTGAACACTGAAGCTTTCTTT	TRBJ1-1	NA	once	TRBV5-6
CASSRDSAAFF	TGTGCCAGCAGCCGAGACTCCGCAGCTTTCTTT	TRBJ1-1	NA	few	TRBV6-5
CASSMGQGRDTEAFF	TGTGCCAGTAGTATGGGACAGGGAAGGGACACTGAAGCTTTCTTT	TRBJ1-1	TRBD1	once	TRBV19
CASSLEQYTEAFF	TGTGCCAGCAGCTTAGAACAGTACACTGAAGCTTTCTTT	TRBJ1-1	NA	NA	TRBV7-6
CAISSTGDRGPGNTIYF	TGTGCCATCAGCTCAACGGGAGACAGGGGGCCGGGAAACACCATATATTTT	TRBJ1-3	TRBD1	NA	TRBV10-3
CASSSRGARGSDTQYF	TGTGCCAGTAGTTCGCGGGGGGCCCGCGGTTCAGATACGCAGTATTTT	TRBJ2-3	TRBD2	NA	TRBV19
CASAKINYGYTF	TGTGCCAGCGCTAAAATTAACTATGGCTACACCTTC	TRBJ1-2	NA	few	TRBV6-5
CACSKGIVNYGYTF	TGTGCCTGTTCGAAGGGGATAGTTAACTATGGCTACACCTTC	TRBJ1-2	NA	NA	TRBV30
CASSSPTSQVFYTF	TGTGCCAGCAGCTCGCCCACGTCCCAGGTCTTCTACACCTTC	TRBJ1-2	NA	once	TRBV7-9
CASSLGRTGGQEAFF	TGCGCCAGCAGCTTGGGTCGGACAGGGGGCCAGGAAGCTTTCTTT	TRBJ1-1	TRBD1	few	TRBV5-1
CASSGRNGNQPQHF	TGTGCCAGCAGTGGCAGGAATGGCAATCAGCCCCAGCATTTT	TRBJ1-5	NA	NA	TRBV7-2
CASRPGENTGELFF	TGTGCCAGTAGGCCGGGAGAGAACACCGGGGAGCTGTTTTTT	TRBJ2-2	NA	NA	TRBV19
CASSSDRGRMETQYF	TGTGCCAGCAGCTCCGACAGGGGGCGAATGGAGACCCAGTACTTC	TRBJ2-5	TRBD1	NA	TRBV7-8
CASSFEGTGNYNEQFF	TGTGCCAGCAGCTTTGAGGGGACAGGGAATTACAATGAGCAGTTCTTC	TRBJ2-1	TRBD1	few	TRBV11-3
CAWSQLSYGYTF	TGTGCCTGGAGTCAACTGAGCTATGGCTACACCTTC	TRBJ1-2	NA	NA	TRBV30
CASSINTGPGHEQFF	TGTGCCAGTAGTATCAACACAGGGCCCGGTCATGAGCAGTTCTTC	TRBJ2-1	NA	NA	TRBV19
CASTASSYNSPLHF	TGTGCCAGCACCGCGAGCTCCTATAATTCACCCCTCCACTTT	TRBJ1-6	NA	NA	TRBV6-6
CVSKAEGGTNEKLFF	TGTGTCTCCAAAGCAGAGGGGGGGACTAATGAAAAACTGTTTTTT	TRBJ1-4	NA	once	TRBV2
CASSLGTGGFAGNTIYF	TGCGCCAGCAGCCTCGGCACAGGGGGTTTCGCTGGAAACACCATATATTTT	TRBJ1-3	TRBD1	NA	TRBV5-1
CASSYKGQGAGSYNSPLHF	TGTGCCAGCAGTTATAAGGGACAGGGGGCCGGGTCCTATAATTCACCCCTCCACTTT	TRBJ1-6	TRBD1	NA	TRBV27
CSASGGFTEAFF	TGCAGTGCTAGTGGAGGATTCACTGAAGCTTTCTTT	TRBJ1-1	NA	few	TRBV20-1
CASSQTMRRGNTEAFF	TGTGCCAGCAGCCAAACGATGCGAAGAGGGAACACTGAAGCTTTCTTT	TRBJ1-1	NA	few	TRBV7-2
CASSQPLGANVLTF	TGTGCCAGCAGCCAACCTCTGGGGGCCAACGTCCTGACTTTC	TRBJ2-6	NA	few	TRBV3-1/TRBV3-2
CASSFTSGGAGELFF	TGTGCCAGCAGTTTCACTAGCGGGGGGGCCGGGGAGCTGTTTTTT	TRBJ2-2	TRBD2	NA	TRBV7-8
CASSNQGYGYTF	TGTGCCAGTAGTAACCAGGGCTATGGCTACACCTTC	TRBJ1-2	NA	NA	TRBV19
CASTLLEPQHF	TGCGCCAGCACCCTCCTAGAGCCCCAGCATTTT	TRBJ1-5	NA	once	TRBV5-1
CASGPTGGVETQYF	TGTGCCAGCGGCCCGACAGGGGGCGTTGAGACCCAGTACTTC	TRBJ2-5	TRBD1	once	TRBV7-9
CASSSRQGTEAFF	TGTGCCAGCAGCTCCCGACAGGGTACTGAAGCTTTCTTT	TRBJ1-1	TRBD1	NA	TRBV7-8
CASSPDRGPLSYEQYF	TGTGCCAGCAGCCCGGACAGGGGGCCTCTCTCCTACGAGCAGTACTTC	TRBJ2-7	TRBD1	NA	TRBV27
CASSQDTGTEAFF	TGCGCCAGCAGCCAAGATACAGGGACTGAAGCTTTCTTT	TRBJ1-1	NA	NA	TRBV4-1
CAWSVNLGVGTEAFF	TGTGCCTGGAGTGTAAATCTCGGGGTGGGCACTGAAGCTTTCTTT	TRBJ1-1	NA	few	TRBV30
CASSLYDPGNEQFF	TGTGCCAGCAGCTTATACGACCCGGGCAATGAGCAGTTCTTC	TRBJ2-1	NA	NA	TRBV7-3
CASSIRGIQYF	TGTGCCAGTAGTATTCGAGGGATTCAGTACTTC	TRBJ2-4	NA	NA	TRBV19
CASSQEEGPLAGEGDEQFF	TGCGCCAGCAGCCAAGAAGAGGGCCCACTAGCGGGAGAAGGAGATGAGCAGTTCTTC	TRBJ2-1	TRBD2	NA	TRBV4-1
CASSLARGADTQYF	TGTGCCAGCAGCTTAGCGCGGGGGGCAGATACGCAGTATTTT	TRBJ2-3	TRBD2	NA	TRBV7-2
CASYGQGGQPQHF	TGTGCCAGTTACGGACAGGGGGGCCAGCCCCAGCATTTT	TRBJ1-5	TRBD1	few	TRBV19
CASSRDRPSSYNSPLHF	TGTGCCAGTAGTCGGGACAGACCAAGCTCCTATAATTCACCCCTCCACTTT	TRBJ1-6	TRBD1	once	TRBV19
CASRTGQETQYF	TGTGCCAGCAGGACAGGGCAAGAGACCCAGTACTTC	TRBJ2-5	TRBD1	NA	TRBV6-6
CASSLTWKEKLFF	TGTGCCAGCAGCTTGACTTGGAAAGAAAAACTGTTTTTT	TRBJ1-4	NA	few	TRBV7-2
CASSFVNTEAFF	TGTGCCAGCAGTTTCGTGAACACTGAAGCTTTCTTT	TRBJ1-1	NA	NA	TRBV6-5